A selection of T cell receptor beta chains follows, all from one sample in a study of CXCR3-negative and CXCR3-positive naive CD8 T cells. TCRdb processed the 5' RACE reads again and assigns one entry to each CDR3 protein, with no DNA. Its listing shows tens of thousands of distinct CDR3 sequences. Sequenced: memory CD8+ T cells from blood. The receptors stem from a human donor in good health. Some clones in this sample may be carry-over from other donors' samples. CDR3s include the opening cysteine and the closing phenylalanine or tryptophan.

length: 14; J: TRBJ1-2; V: TRBV7-6; CDR3: CASSPRGSSYGYTF
length: 13; J: TRBJ2-1; V: TRBV5-6; CDR3: CASSVTRVGEQFF
length: 15; J: TRBJ2-1; V: TRBV6-1; CDR3: CASTRGQQIMNEQFF
length: 14; J: TRBJ2-3; V: TRBV6-5; CDR3: CASSYFQGADTQYF
length: 11; J: TRBJ1-2; V: TRBV9; CDR3: CASGGVFGYTF
length: 14; J: TRBJ2-1; V: TRBV4-1; CDR3: CASSQDRLAYEQFF
length: 14; J: TRBJ1-2; V: TRBV2; CDR3: CASSESLGGHGYTF
length: 14; J: TRBJ2-3; V: TRBV29-1; CDR3: CSVEGGGSTDTQYF
length: 14; J: TRBJ2-1; V: TRBV7-6; CDR3: CASTQGAGYNEQFF
length: 14; J: TRBJ1-2; V: TRBV29-1; CDR3: CSVEDWTGTYGYTF
length: 15; J: TRBJ1-1; V: TRBV28; CDR3: CASSISSAGDTEAFF
length: 15; J: TRBJ2-7; V: TRBV4-2; CDR3: CASSFASGGTYEQYF